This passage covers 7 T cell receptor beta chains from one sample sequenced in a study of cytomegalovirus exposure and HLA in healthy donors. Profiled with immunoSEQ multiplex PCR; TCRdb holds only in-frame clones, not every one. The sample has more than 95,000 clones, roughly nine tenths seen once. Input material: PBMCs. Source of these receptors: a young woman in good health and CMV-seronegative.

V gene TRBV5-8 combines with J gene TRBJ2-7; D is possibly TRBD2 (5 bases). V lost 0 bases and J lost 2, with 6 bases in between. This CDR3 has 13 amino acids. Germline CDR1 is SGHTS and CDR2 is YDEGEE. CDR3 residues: CASSLAGTYEQYF. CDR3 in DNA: TGTGCCAGCAGCTTGGCCGGGACCTACGAGCAGTACTTC. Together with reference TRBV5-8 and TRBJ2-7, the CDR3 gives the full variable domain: EAGVTQSPTHLIKTRGQQATLRCSPISGHTSVYWYQQALGLGLQFLLWYDEGEERNRGNFPPRFSGRQFPNYSSELNVNALELEDSALYLCASSLAGTYEQYFGPGTRLTVT.

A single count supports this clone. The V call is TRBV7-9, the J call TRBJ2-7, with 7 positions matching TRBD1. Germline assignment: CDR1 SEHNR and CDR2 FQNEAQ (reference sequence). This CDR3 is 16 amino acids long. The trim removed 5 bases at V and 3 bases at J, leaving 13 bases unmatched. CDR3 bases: TGTGCCAGCAGCCTCGGTTGGCAGGGGGTCGACTACGAGCAGTACGTC. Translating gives CASSLGWQGVDYEQYV.

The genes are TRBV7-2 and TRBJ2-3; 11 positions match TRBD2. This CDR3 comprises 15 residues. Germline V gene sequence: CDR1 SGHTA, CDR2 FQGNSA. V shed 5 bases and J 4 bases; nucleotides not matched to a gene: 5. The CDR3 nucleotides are TGTGCCAGCAGCCTCCTAGCGGGAGGTTCAGATACGCAGTATTTT. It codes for CASSLLAGGSDTQYF.

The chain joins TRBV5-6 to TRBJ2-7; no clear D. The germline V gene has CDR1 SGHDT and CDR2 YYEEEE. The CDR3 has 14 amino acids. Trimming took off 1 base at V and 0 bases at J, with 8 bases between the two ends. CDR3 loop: CASSLPGNSYEQYF. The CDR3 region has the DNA TGTGCCAGCAGCTTGCCAGGAAACTCCTACGAGCAGTACTTC.

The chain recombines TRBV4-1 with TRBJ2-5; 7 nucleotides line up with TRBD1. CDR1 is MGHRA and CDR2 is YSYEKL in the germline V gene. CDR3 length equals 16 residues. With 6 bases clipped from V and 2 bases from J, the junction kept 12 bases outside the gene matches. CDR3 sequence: CASRSGTERAQETQYF. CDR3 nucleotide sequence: TGCGCCAGCAGAAGTGGGACAGAAAGGGCACAAGAGACCCAGTACTTC.

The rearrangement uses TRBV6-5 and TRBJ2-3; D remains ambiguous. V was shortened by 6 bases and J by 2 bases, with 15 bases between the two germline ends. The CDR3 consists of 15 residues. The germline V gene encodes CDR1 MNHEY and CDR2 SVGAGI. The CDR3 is CASSFLNQATDTQYF. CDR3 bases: TGTGCCAGCAGCTTTCTCAACCAGGCCACAGATACGCAGTATTTT.

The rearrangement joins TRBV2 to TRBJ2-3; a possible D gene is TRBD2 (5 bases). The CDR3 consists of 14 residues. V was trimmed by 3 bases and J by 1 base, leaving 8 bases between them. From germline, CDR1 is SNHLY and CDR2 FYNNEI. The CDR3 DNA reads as TGTGCCAGCAGTGATTTGGGAGGCACAGATACGCAGTATTTT. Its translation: CASSDLGGTDTQYF.